The clone carrying this T cell receptor (beta chain) was seen ten or more times. With 5 bases removed from V and 2 bases from J, the gap between germline ends came to 5 bases. Germline V CDR1 and CDR2: SGHTA, FQGTGA. This CDR3 spans 12 amino acids. During its preparation, the TCRbeta library received unique molecular identifiers. A single record per CDR3 protein comes from TCRdb applying MiXCR to the PCR reads. This table holds about 640,000 distinct CDR3 sequences, 16% found once. The data originate from a study of T-cell reconstitution after alpha-beta-depleted transplantation in children. The TCR originated in a human donor who donated a stem cell graft to a child with acute myeloid leukemia. Specimen: PBMCs from the stem cell graft donor, collected from the stem cell graft. V is TRBV7-3 and J is TRBJ2-3; D unclear. CDR3 nucleotide sequence: TGTGCCAGCAGCCACAACACAGATACGCAGTATTTT. Translated, it gives CASSHNTDTQYF.